One and the same sample provided the 26 T cell receptor beta chains below, sequenced in a study of graft-versus-host responses after intestinal transplantation. TCRdb's copy holds only in-frame clones and misses some; the assay was immunoSEQ multiplex PCR. The data contain 43,000 or so clones, approximately 94% of them seen just once; the ten biggest clones take up 1.6%. Specimen: PBMCs, collected around 48 weeks after intestinal transplant. These receptors were obtained from a human patient who received an intestinal transplant, so some T cells may come from the graft donor.

V usage is TRBV18 and J usage is TRBJ1-4, with D tentatively TRBD1 (5 bases). Germline values: CDR1 KGHSH, CDR2 LQKENI. The CDR3 sequence is 13 residues long. Trimming cost V 2 bases and J 8 bases, with 9 bases left between them. CDR3 sequence: CASSPGRGEKLFF. For the CDR3, the DNA is TGTGCCAGCTCACCAGGGAGGGGCGAAAAACTGTTTTTT.

This sequence joins TRBV19 and TRBJ2-7; 11 bases line up with TRBD2. The germline V gene has CDR1 LNHDA and CDR2 SQIVND (reference sequence). V dropped 5 bases and J dropped 2; count of bases not matched to a gene: 8. The CDR3 has 16 residues. The CDR3 nucleotides read TGTGCCAGTAGTCTCCATAGCGGGAGGGGAACCTACGAGCAGTACTTC. Translated: CASSLHSGRGTYEQYF.

The CDR3 coding sequence is TGTGCCAGCAGCTTACGTGCGGGAGGGGGCGCGAGGAATGAGCAGTTCTTC. Translation gives CASSLRAGGGARNEQFF. The genes are TRBV11-3 and TRBJ2-1, with 9 bases identical to TRBD2. The junction had 12 bases not matched to a gene; V was cut back by 2 bases and J by 7 bases. Germline CDR1 SGHNT, CDR2 YENEEA. CDR3 length: 17 amino acids.

The chain joins TRBV5-5 to TRBJ1-6; TRBD1 agrees at 9 bases. Germline V gene lookup returns CDR1 SGHKS and CDR2 YYEKEE (reference sequence). J lost 6 bases, V lost 0 bases, and 7 bases had no gene match. The CDR3 spans 17 residues. The CDR3 sequence is CASSLAEGTGTNSPLHF. The DNA for the CDR3 is TGTGCCAGCAGCTTGGCCGAGGGGACAGGGACTAATTCACCCCTCCACTTT. Drawing the rest from reference TRBV5-5 and TRBJ1-6, the complete variable domain is DAGVTQSPTHLIKTRGQQVTLRCSPISGHKSVSWYQQVLGQGPQFIFQYYEKEERGRGNFPDRFSARQFPNYSSELNVNALLLGDSALYLCASSLAEGTGTNSPLHFGNGTRLTVT.

There are a few counts of this clone. V usage is TRBV7-9 and J usage is TRBJ2-1; D unresolved. CDR1 and CDR2 (germline): SEHNR, FQNEAQ (reference sequence). The CDR3 loop spans 14 amino acids. V was trimmed by 2 bases and J by 0 bases, leaving 5 bases between them. CDR3 residues: CASSLLGSYNEQFF. Written as DNA, the CDR3 is TGTGCCAGCAGCTTATTAGGCTCCTACAATGAGCAGTTCTTC.

V usage is TRBV2 and J usage is TRBJ2-1; tentative D call: TRBD2 (5 bases). CDR3 length: 15 amino acids. The V and J ends lost 1 base and 0 bases respectively, with 7 bases between them. CDR1 and CDR2 (germline): SNHLY, FYNNEI. DNA for the CDR3: TGTGCCAGCAGTGAAGAAGCGGCCTCCTACAATGAGCAGTTCTTC. Protein: CASSEEAASYNEQFF. Full variable domain (remainder filled in from reference TRBV2 and TRBJ2-1): EPEVTQTPSHQVTQMGQEVILRCVPISNHLYFYWYRQILGQKVEFLVSFYNNEISEKSEIFDDQFSVERPDGSNFTLKIRSTKLEDSAMYFCASSEEAASYNEQFFGPGTRLTVL.

About this clone: Other DNA sequences of this sample code for an identical CDR3. The CDR3 region has the DNA TGTGCTAGTGGTTTGGTAAGCGGGAGGAACACCGGGGAGCTGTTTTTT. Its protein product is CASGLVSGRNTGELFF. The rearrangement uses TRBV12-5 and TRBJ2-2, with 8 bases aligning to TRBD2. Unmatched junction bases numbered 1, after V lost 0 bases and J lost 1 base. This CDR3 is 16 amino acids long. The germline V gene encodes CDR1 LGHNT and CDR2 FRNRAP.

The V and J genes are TRBV11-2 and TRBJ2-1, with 9 bases that match TRBD1. Per germline, CDR1 SGHAT and CDR2 FQNNGV. V gave up 6 bases and J gave up 0 bases; unmatched junction bases: 15. CDR3 length: 19 residues. This CDR3 is CASRETGGHKPSSYNEQFF. The CDR3, as DNA: TGTGCCAGCAGGGAAACAGGGGGCCATAAACCAAGCTCCTACAATGAGCAGTTCTTC.

This clone was counted once. The chain joins TRBV11-2 to TRBJ2-3; tentative D call: TRBD2 (6 bases). Deletions cut 6 bases from V and 1 base from J, with 14 bases between. Germline CDR1 is SGHAT and CDR2 is FQNNGV. The CDR3 consists of 15 residues. This CDR3 is CASSPGSLGTDTQYF. The CDR3, as DNA: TGTGCCAGCAGTCCCGGGAGTTTGGGCACAGATACGCAGTATTTT. The full variable domain, completed using reference TRBV11-2 and TRBJ2-3, is EAGVAQSPRYKIIEKRQSVAFWCNPISGHATLYWYQQILGQGPKLLIQFQNNGVVDDSQLPKDRFSAERLKGVDSTLKIQPAKLEDSAVYLCASSPGSLGTDTQYFGPGTRLTVL.

The genes are TRBV27 and TRBJ2-1, with D perhaps given as TRBD1 or TRBD2 (5 bases each). Trimming took off 0 bases at V and 2 bases at J, with 8 bases between the two ends. CDR3 length: 15 amino acids. Germline-derived CDR1 and CDR2 are MNHEY and SMNVEV (reference sequence). The CDR3 is CASSLSGVAYNEQFF. In DNA, the CDR3 is TGTGCCAGCAGTTTATCGGGGGTCGCCTACAATGAGCAGTTCTTC.

The chain recombines TRBV5-6 with TRBJ2-6; the match to TRBD2 covers 8 bases. The trim removed 3 bases at V and 4 bases at J, leaving 0 bases unmatched. There are 14 residues in the CDR3. Germline lookup yields CDR1 SGHDT and CDR2 YYEEEE. The CDR3 bases are TGTGCCAGCAGCTCTAGCGGGGGGGCCAACGTCCTGACTTTC. Translated: CASSSSGGANVLTF.

V usage is TRBV6-6 and J usage is TRBJ2-3; maybe TRBD2 (5 bases). Trimming pared 5 bases from V and 4 bases from J, leaving 7 bases between. The CDR3 contains 12 residues. Germline V gene lookup returns CDR1 MNHNY and CDR2 SVGAGI (reference sequence). CDR3 sequence: CASSPEADTQYF. CDR3 DNA: TGTGCCAGCAGTCCGGAGGCAGATACGCAGTATTTT.

The chain's CDR3 is CASSPAQTSTDTQYF. The CDR3 DNA follows: TGTGCCAGCTCACCGGCGCAAACTAGCACAGATACGCAGTATTTT. The rearrangement links TRBV18 to TRBJ2-3; D call uncertain. The V end was cut by 3 bases, the J end by 0 bases, with 10 bases between. Looked up from germline, CDR1 is KGHSH and CDR2 is LQKENI. This CDR3 is built from 15 residues.

This sequence joins TRBV11-2 and TRBJ2-3; 13 bases agree with TRBD2. The germline gives CDR1 SGHAT, CDR2 FQNNGV. The CDR3 spans 19 residues. V lost 3 bases to trimming and J lost 4 bases; unmatched junction nucleotides: 13. The CDR3 nucleotides read TGTGCCAGCAGCTTCGCCAGAGTAGGACTAGCGGGAGTGGCAGATACGCAGTATTTT. The encoded protein is CASSFARVGLAGVADTQYF. The full variable domain, completed using reference TRBV11-2 and TRBJ2-3, is EAGVAQSPRYKIIEKRQSVAFWCNPISGHATLYWYQQILGQGPKLLIQFQNNGVVDDSQLPKDRFSAERLKGVDSTLKIQPAKLEDSAVYLCASSFARVGLAGVADTQYFGPGTRLTVL.

This clone was seen a single time. The rearrangement joins TRBV9 to TRBJ1-2, with D tentatively TRBD1 (6 bases). The CDR3 runs to 14 residues. CDR1 and CDR2 (germline): SGDLS, YYNGEE. Trimming took off 2 bases at V and 5 bases at J, with 13 bases between the two ends. The CDR3 bases are TGTGCCAGCAGCGTGGATACTACAGGGTATGGCTACACCTTC. It is translated as CASSVDTTGYGYTF.

The V and J genes are TRBV18 and TRBJ2-7; the match to TRBD1 covers 8 bases. This CDR3 has 12 amino acids. Germline CDR1 reads KGHSH; CDR2 reads LQKENI. Germline trimming cut 8 bases from V and 4 bases from J; bases unmatched to any gene: 4. CDR3 residues: CASAGGAYEQYF. DNA of the CDR3: TGTGCCAGCGCAGGGGGCGCGTACGAGCAGTACTTC.

The chain couples TRBV4-1 to TRBJ2-2; no firm D call. Germline V gene lookup returns CDR1 MGHRA and CDR2 YSYEKL. The CDR3 loop spans 13 amino acids. Trimming left V 2 bases short and J 4 bases short, with 5 bases between. This CDR3 is CASSQHPTGELFF. CDR3 DNA sequence: TGCGCCAGCAGCCAACATCCCACCGGGGAGCTGTTTTTT.

The chain employs TRBV4-1 and TRBJ1-1; tentative D call: TRBD1 (5 bases). Germline values: CDR1 MGHRA, CDR2 YSYEKL. Deletions cut 0 bases from V and 6 bases from J, with 14 bases between. The CDR3 loop spans 15 amino acids. CDR3 in amino acids: CASSQEIGDSPEAFF. The CDR3 coding sequence is TGCGCCAGCAGCCAAGAAATAGGTGACAGCCCTGAAGCTTTCTTT.

The rearrangement links TRBV6-5 to TRBJ1-2, with a possible D match to TRBD1 (5 bases). The CDR3 contains 15 residues. Trimming took 2 bases from V and 6 from J, leaving 16 bases between them. Germline loops: CDR1 MNHEY, CDR2 SVGAGI. Here the CDR3 DNA reads TGTGCCAGCAGTTACCAGCCTGGGCAGGGAGATGGCTACACCTTC. This codes for CASSYQPGQGDGYTF.

V is TRBV9 and J is TRBJ1-6; D might be TRBD1 (6 bases). Germline V lookup: CDR1 SGDLS, CDR2 YYNGEE. The CDR3 is made up of 14 amino acids. V was clipped by 3 bases and J by 10 bases, with 14 bases between them. CDR3 coding DNA: TGTGCCAGCAGCGAGGGGGTGGTACAATCACCCCTCCACTTT. Its translation is CASSEGVVQSPLHF.

This chain uses TRBV5-6 with TRBJ1-6, with 7 nucleotides matching TRBD1. The CDR3 spans 15 residues. Germline trimming cut 7 bases from V and 7 bases from J; bases unmatched to any gene: 11. Germline CDR1 and CDR2: SGHDT and YYEEEE. The CDR3 protein is CASGGGGALNSPLHF. The CDR3 DNA reads TGTGCCAGCGGTGGAGGGGGCGCGTTGAATTCACCCCTCCACTTT.

The chain carries TRBV13 and TRBJ2-7, with D uncertain. Germline loops: CDR1 PRHDT, CDR2 FYEKMQ (reference sequence). The CDR3 consists of 11 residues. The V and J ends lost 6 bases and 1 base respectively, with 4 bases between them. For the CDR3, the DNA is TGTGCCAGCAGTCGTTCCTACGAGCAGTACTTC. Translation gives CASSRSYEQYF.

The gene calls are TRBV28 and TRBJ1-6; no clear D. V was clipped by 3 bases and J by 10 bases, with 13 bases between them. The germline V gene encodes CDR1 MDHEN and CDR2 SYDVKM. The CDR3 length is 14 residues. The CDR3 reads CASSLGAAVSPLHF. The CDR3 nucleotides are TGTGCCAGCAGTTTGGGAGCGGCAGTCTCACCCCTCCACTTT.

The chain couples TRBV5-6 to TRBJ2-7, with TRBD2 matching 7 bases. The CDR3 spans 12 residues. Losses at the gene ends were 4 bases for V and 4 bases for J; bases not matched to a gene: 2. Germline V gene lookup returns CDR1 SGHDT and CDR2 YYEEEE. The CDR3 region is CASSGEGYEQYF. DNA of the CDR3: TGTGCCAGCAGCGGGGAGGGATACGAGCAGTACTTC.

This rearrangement joins TRBV18 to TRBJ1-2; D gene ambiguous. Trimming cost V 3 bases and J 5 bases, with 10 bases left between them. Germline V CDR1 and CDR2: KGHSH, LQKENI. CDR3 length: 13 amino acids. In DNA form, the CDR3 reads TGTGCCAGCTCACCGGACCCGGAGTATGGCTACACCTTC. This gives the protein CASSPDPEYGYTF. The whole variable domain, remainder taken from reference TRBV18 and TRBJ1-2, is NAGVMQNPRHLVRRRGQEARLRCSPMKGHSHVYWYRQLPEEGLKFMVYLQKENIIDESGMPKERFSAEFPKEGPSILRIQQVVRGDSAAYFCASSPDPEYGYTFGSGTRLTVV.

This chain connects TRBV4-1 to TRBJ1-6, with D possibly TRBD1 on 6 matching bases. The CDR3 is 17 residues long. Germline V gene lookup returns CDR1 MGHRA and CDR2 YSYEKL. Trimming cost V 2 bases and J 4 bases, with 15 bases left between them. The chain's CDR3 is CASSQPSITGYNSPLHF. The CDR3 nucleotides are TGCGCCAGCAGCCAACCCTCCATCACAGGGTATAATTCACCCCTCCACTTT.